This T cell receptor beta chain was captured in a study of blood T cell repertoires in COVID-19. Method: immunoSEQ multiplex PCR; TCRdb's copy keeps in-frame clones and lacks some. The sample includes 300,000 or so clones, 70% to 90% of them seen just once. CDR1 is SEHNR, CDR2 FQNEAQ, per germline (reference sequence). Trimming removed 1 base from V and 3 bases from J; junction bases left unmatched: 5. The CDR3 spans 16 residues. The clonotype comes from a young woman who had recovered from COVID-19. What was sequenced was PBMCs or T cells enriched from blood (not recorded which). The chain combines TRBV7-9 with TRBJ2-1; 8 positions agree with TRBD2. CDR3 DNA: TGTGCCAGCAGCTTAGTCGCGGGGGGCATCTACAATGAGCAGTTCTTC. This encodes CASSLVAGGIYNEQFF.